This TCR beta chain comes out of a study of T cell responses to AZD1222 COVID-19 vaccine. Study conclusions and caveats: Increased Spike-specific TCR breadth and depth were observed after two AZD1222 doses.

Germline V lookup: CDR1 MNHEY, CDR2 SVGAGI. Trimming pared 7 bases from V and 11 bases from J, leaving 11 bases between. The CDR3 runs 11 residues. Only in-frame clones appear in the TCRdb table, and some are missing; sequencing was by immunoSEQ multiplex PCR. The sample shows 130,000 to 150,000 clones, around 90% of them seen only once. For this clone: What it binds is unknown.

The chain uses TRBV6-5 and TRBJ1-4; no reliable D call. The clonotype originates from an adult who received the MenACWY meningococcal vaccine as a control. The starting material was peripheral blood, obtained 28 days after the second dose of the MenACWY control vaccine. CDR3: CASISSLKLFF. CDR3 DNA sequence: TGTGCCAGCATCTCTTCATTGAAACTGTTTTTT.